These T cell receptor beta chains were read from a single sample in a study of blood T cell repertoires in COVID-19. Sequenced by immunoSEQ multiplex PCR; TCRdb stores in-frame clones only, minus some. The profile shows approximately 150,000 clones, 65% to 85% of them singletons. Sample: PBMCs or T cells enriched from blood (not recorded which). The receptors were sampled from a man between 70 and 80 years old who had been exposed to COVID-19. CDR3s include the opening cysteine and the closing phenylalanine or tryptophan. The order of the fields is V gene, D gene, J gene, clone size, CDR3 DNA, CDR3 protein. A D gene is named only where the DNA matches it firmly. A row's size may be missing; if present it is once, few, many or a size class.

V: TRBV19; D: .; J: TRBJ1-5; size: .; DNA: TGTGCCAGTAGTATAGGGAGCTTGAGCAATCAGCCCCAGCATTTT; CDR3: CASSIGSLSNQPQHF
V: TRBV28; D: TRBD1; J: TRBJ1-5; size: .; DNA: TGTGCCAGCACACAGGGGAATCAGCCCCAGCATTTT; CDR3: CASTQGNQPQHF
V: TRBV6-2/TRBV6-3; D: TRBD1; J: TRBJ2-1; size: .; DNA: TGTGCCAGCAGTTACTCGACAGGGTTGCGTGGCTCCTACAATGAGCAGTTCTTC; CDR3: CASSYSTGLRGSYNEQFF
V: TRBV2; D: .; J: TRBJ2-7; size: .; DNA: TGTGCCAGCAGCCAGGGTTACGAGCAGTACTTC; CDR3: CASSQGYEQYF
V: TRBV5-1; D: TRBD2; J: TRBJ2-1; size: .; DNA: TGCGCCAGCAGCTTGGCCAGCGGGGGGTTCGGTGAGCAGTTCTTC; CDR3: CASSLASGGFGEQFF
V: TRBV5-1; D: TRBD2; J: TRBJ2-1; size: .; DNA: TGCGCCAGCAGAACGGGACTAGCGGGAGGGCCGGGCCACAATGAGCAGTTCTTC; CDR3: CASRTGLAGGPGHNEQFF
V: TRBV2; D: TRBD1; J: TRBJ2-1; size: few; DNA: TGTGCCAGCATTTGGGGTAAGGGGGCTAGCAATGAGCAGTTCTTC; CDR3: CASIWGKGASNEQFF
V: TRBV7-9; D: .; J: TRBJ1-5; size: .; DNA: TGTGCCAGCGCCCTGTCCCGGGGAGGTCAGCCCCAGCATTTT; CDR3: CASALSRGGQPQHF
V: TRBV2; D: TRBD2; J: TRBJ2-7; size: .; DNA: TGTGCCAGCAGTGCCCGGGTAGCGGGAACCACGTACTTC; CDR3: CASSARVAGTTYF
V: TRBV3-1/TRBV3-2; D: TRBD1; J: TRBJ1-3; size: .; DNA: TGTGCCAGCAGCCATACAGGGGCGGGAAACACCATATATTTT; CDR3: CASSHTGAGNTIYF
V: TRBV2; D: TRBD1; J: TRBJ1-5; size: .; DNA: TGTGCCAGCAAGAGGGGGGCAGGGGGCGGTCAGCCCCAGCATTTT; CDR3: CASKRGAGGGQPQHF
V: TRBV29-1; D: .; J: TRBJ1-1; size: .; DNA: TGCAGCGTTGATTACAGGGAAACTGAAGCTTTCTTT; CDR3: CSVDYRETEAFF
V: TRBV11-2; D: TRBD2; J: TRBJ2-3; size: .; DNA: TGTGCCAGCAGCCCGACTAGCGGGGTTAGCACAGATACGCAGTATTTT; CDR3: CASSPTSGVSTDTQYF
V: TRBV7-2; D: .; J: TRBJ2-2; size: few; DNA: TGTGCCAGCAGCCGCGAGAGCACCGGGGAGCTGTTTTTT; CDR3: CASSRESTGELFF
V: TRBV10-2; D: .; J: TRBJ1-1; size: .; DNA: TGCGCCAGCACCTTGGCCACGCCGAACACTGAAGCTTTCTTT; CDR3: CASTLATPNTEAFF
V: TRBV5-6; D: .; J: TRBJ1-2; size: .; DNA: TGTGCCAGCAGCTTGGCCGGCCGGGATGGCTACACCTTC; CDR3: CASSLAGRDGYTF
V: TRBV5-1; D: .; J: TRBJ2-5; size: .; DNA: TGCGCCAGCAGAGAACCAGTCCAAGAGACCCAGTACTTC; CDR3: CASREPVQETQYF
V: TRBV7-2; D: .; J: TRBJ1-3; size: few; DNA: TGTGCCAGCAGCCCCATGGACGGGGCTGGAAACACCATATATTTT; CDR3: CASSPMDGAGNTIYF
V: TRBV19; D: .; J: TRBJ1-2; size: .; DNA: TGTGCCAGTAGAACAGGGACCCACTATGGCTACACCTTC; CDR3: CASRTGTHYGYTF
V: TRBV20-1; D: .; J: TRBJ2-1; size: .; DNA: TGCAGTGCCCCGTACAATGAGCAGTTCTTC; CDR3: CSAPYNEQFF
V: TRBV5-8; D: TRBD1; J: TRBJ1-2; size: .; DNA: TGTGCCAGCAGCAGGGACAGGGGGCGCGATGGCTACACCTTC; CDR3: CASSRDRGRDGYTF
V: TRBV5-4; D: .; J: TRBJ2-1; size: .; DNA: TGTGCCAGCAGCTCCACAGGGAGCTCCTACAATGAGCAGTTCTTC; CDR3: CASSSTGSSYNEQFF
V: TRBV5-1; D: .; J: TRBJ2-3; size: .; DNA: TGCGCCAGCAGCTTGAAGGGGAGCACAGATACGCAGTATTTT; CDR3: CASSLKGSTDTQYF
V: TRBV2; D: TRBD1; J: TRBJ2-5; size: few; DNA: TGTGCCAGCAGTGACTGGACAGGAGAGACCCAGTACTTC; CDR3: CASSDWTGETQYF
V: TRBV25-1; D: .; J: TRBJ1-6; size: .; DNA: TGTGCCAGCACAGGTTTTTCGGGATCACCCCTCCACTTT; CDR3: CASTGFSGSPLHF
V: TRBV4-1; D: TRBD1; J: TRBJ1-4; size: .; DNA: TGCGCCAGCAGCCAAGATCAACAGGGGCCTAATGAAAAACTGTTTTTT; CDR3: CASSQDQQGPNEKLFF
V: TRBV7-6; D: TRBD1; J: TRBJ2-2; size: .; DNA: TGTGCCAGCAGCCTCGGGACAGGGAACACCGGGGAGCTGTTTTTT; CDR3: CASSLGTGNTGELFF
V: TRBV9; D: TRBD2; J: TRBJ2-3; size: .; DNA: TGTGCCAGCAGCGCGATAGCGGGATTCACAGATACGCAGTATTTT; CDR3: CASSAIAGFTDTQYF
V: TRBV18; D: .; J: TRBJ2-1; size: .; DNA: TGTGCCAGCTCACCACCGGGAGGTGGAGATGAGCAGTTCTTC; CDR3: CASSPPGGGDEQFF
V: TRBV6-1; D: .; J: TRBJ1-5; size: .; DNA: TGTGCCAGCAGTGAGCGACAGCCCCAGCATTTT; CDR3: CASSERQPQHF
V: TRBV19; D: TRBD1; J: TRBJ1-5; size: .; DNA: TGTGCCAGTAGTATTCGGACAGGGGCTCAGCCCCAGCATTTT; CDR3: CASSIRTGAQPQHF
V: TRBV12-3/TRBV12-4; D: .; J: TRBJ1-2; size: .; DNA: TGTGCCAGCAGGAGAAGGGGCATCGGCTACACCTTC; CDR3: CASRRRGIGYTF
V: TRBV20-1; D: .; J: TRBJ2-3; size: once; DNA: TGCAGTGCTAGTGGGACGGGAAGCACAGATACGCAGTATTTT; CDR3: CSASGTGSTDTQYF
V: TRBV12-3/TRBV12-4; D: .; J: TRBJ2-2; size: few; DNA: TGTGCCAGCAGTTTAGTAGCCGGGGAGCTGTTTTTT; CDR3: CASSLVAGELFF
V: TRBV6-2/TRBV6-3; D: TRBD1; J: TRBJ2-3; size: .; DNA: TGTGCCAGCAGTTACTCCGTTAGGGGACAGGTCACAGATACGCAGTATTTT; CDR3: CASSYSVRGQVTDTQYF
V: TRBV5-1; D: .; J: TRBJ2-2; size: .; DNA: TGCGCCAGCAGCACAGACACCGGGGAGCTGTTTTTT; CDR3: CASSTDTGELFF
V: TRBV19; D: TRBD1; J: TRBJ2-2; size: .; DNA: TGTGCCAGTAGTTGGGGACAGGTCATCGGGGAGCTGTTTTTT; CDR3: CASSWGQVIGELFF
V: TRBV19; D: .; J: TRBJ2-1; size: .; DNA: TGTGCCACTAGTCGTGCATCTCGAGGGCTCTCCTACAATGAGCAGTTCTTC; CDR3: CATSRASRGLSYNEQFF
V: TRBV2; D: TRBD1; J: TRBJ1-6; size: .; DNA: TGTGCCAGCAGGAGGGGGACAGGGGGTAATTCACCCCTCCACTTT; CDR3: CASRRGTGGNSPLHF
V: TRBV3-1/TRBV3-2; D: .; J: TRBJ1-1; size: .; DNA: TGTGCCAGCAGCCCCCTTGAGGGAAACACTGAAGCTTTCTTT; CDR3: CASSPLEGNTEAFF
V: TRBV5-1; D: TRBD1; J: TRBJ1-3; size: .; DNA: TGCGCCAGCAGCACTGGGGACAGGGGAAACACCATATATTTT; CDR3: CASSTGDRGNTIYF
V: TRBV9; D: .; J: TRBJ1-5; size: .; DNA: TGTGCCAGCAGTGCCACCGACAGGACCAATCAGCCCCAGCATTTT; CDR3: CASSATDRTNQPQHF
V: TRBV5-6; D: TRBD1; J: TRBJ1-4; size: .; DNA: TGTGCCAGCAGCTTTAGGGACAGTGGGAATGAAAAACTGTTTTTT; CDR3: CASSFRDSGNEKLFF
V: TRBV2; D: .; J: TRBJ1-5; size: .; DNA: TGTGCCAGCAGTGCCGGGGGTTCTAGCAATCAGCCCCAGCATTTT; CDR3: CASSAGGSSNQPQHF
V: TRBV11-2; D: TRBD1; J: TRBJ2-7; size: .; DNA: TGTGCCAGCAGCTGGGTAGGGACAGGGACCTACGAGCAGTACTTC; CDR3: CASSWVGTGTYEQYF
V: TRBV6-5; D: TRBD1; J: TRBJ1-2; size: .; DNA: TGTGCCAGCAGTTACGGGGACAGGACCTATGGCTACACCTTC; CDR3: CASSYGDRTYGYTF